This T cell receptor beta chain was recorded in a study of T cells in Graves' hyperthyroidism and ophthalmopathy. Turning to the study itself: Peripheral blood sampling occurred at initial diagnosis, before any treatment.

This clonotype was detected a few times. The TCR beta CDR3 regions underwent amplification using RNA transcripts as the source. In the first-round RT-PCR of the TCR CDR3, the HTBI primer set was used. TCRdb processed the multiplex PCR reads anew with MiXCR; each CDR3 protein has one entry. The sample yields 300,000 or so distinct CDR3 sequences, approximately 22% seen once. Patients were aged 18 to 65, had disease duration under 2 months, and had newly diagnosed hyperthyroidism. Patients with uncontrolled infections, other autoimmune diseases, pregnancy or lactation were excluded. The authors took PBMCs from 10 ml fresh peripheral blood. The CDR3 is 17 residues long. V was clipped by 4 bases and J by 8 bases; unmatched bases: 14. The germline CDR1 and CDR2 sequences are LNHNV and YYDKDF (reference sequence).

Sequenced input: blood. This chain joins TRBV15 and TRBJ1-4; 9 nucleotides line up with TRBD1. The TCR originated in a woman between 45 and 65 years old with Graves' hyperthyroidism. Written as DNA, the CDR3 is TGTGCCACCAGCAAGGGGGGGCTAACAGGGGGCAAAGAAAAACTGTTTTTT. It encodes CATSKGGLTGGKEKLFF.